The clone carrying this T cell receptor (beta chain) was seen more than once but under ten times. Antigen: not known. The data belong to a study of blood T cells in healthy people across ages. Primed by a sample-barcoded 5' primer and a J-beta primer mix, a second PCR proceeded for about 7 to 12 cycles. Each cDNA molecule received a tag from a template-switch adaptor that had 12 random nucleotides. TCRdb used MiXCR to reprocess the 5' RACE reads, holding one entry per CDR3 protein. The top ten clones hold around 23% of a sample with roughly 1.9 million distinct CDR3 sequences, about 39% of them seen once. General study points: A roughly linear age-dependent decrease characterized TCR beta diversity per million T cells.

The CDR3 loop spans 14 amino acids. V dropped 1 base and J dropped 10 bases, with 16 bases sitting between them. Germline CDR1 reads LGHNA; CDR2 reads YSLEER. The source material was blood. The sequence was obtained from a human donor in good health. The chain recombines TRBV4-3 with TRBJ1-1, with D possibly being TRBD1 (5 bases). The CDR3 DNA reads as TGCGCCAGCAGCCAAGGACCCAGCGGGGCGGGAGCTTTCTTT. This translates into CASSQGPSGAGAFF.